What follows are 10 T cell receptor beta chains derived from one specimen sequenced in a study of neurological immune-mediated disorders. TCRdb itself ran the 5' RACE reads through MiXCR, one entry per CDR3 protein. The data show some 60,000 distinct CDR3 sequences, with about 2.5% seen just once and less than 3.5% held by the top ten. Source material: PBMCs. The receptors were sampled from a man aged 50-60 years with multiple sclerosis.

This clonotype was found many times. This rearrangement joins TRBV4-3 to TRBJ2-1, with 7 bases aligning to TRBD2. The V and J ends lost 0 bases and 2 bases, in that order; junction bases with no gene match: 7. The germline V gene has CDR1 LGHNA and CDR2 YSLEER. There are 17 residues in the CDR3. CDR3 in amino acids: CASSQDGGGPPYNEQFF. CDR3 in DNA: TGCGCCAGCAGCCAAGATGGGGGGGGTCCACCCTACAATGAGCAGTTCTTC.

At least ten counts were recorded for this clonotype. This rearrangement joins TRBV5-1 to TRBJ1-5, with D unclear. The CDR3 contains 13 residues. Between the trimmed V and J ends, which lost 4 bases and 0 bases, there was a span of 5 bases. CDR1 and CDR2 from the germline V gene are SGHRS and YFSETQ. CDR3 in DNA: TGCGCCAGCAGCGCCGATAGCAATCAGCCCCAGCATTTT. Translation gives CASSADSNQPQHF.

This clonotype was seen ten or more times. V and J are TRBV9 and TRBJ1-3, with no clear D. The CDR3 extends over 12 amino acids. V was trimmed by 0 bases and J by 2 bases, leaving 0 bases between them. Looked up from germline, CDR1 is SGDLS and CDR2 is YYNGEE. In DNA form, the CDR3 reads TGTGCCAGCAGCGTAGCTGGAAACACCATATATTTT. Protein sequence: CASSVAGNTIYF.

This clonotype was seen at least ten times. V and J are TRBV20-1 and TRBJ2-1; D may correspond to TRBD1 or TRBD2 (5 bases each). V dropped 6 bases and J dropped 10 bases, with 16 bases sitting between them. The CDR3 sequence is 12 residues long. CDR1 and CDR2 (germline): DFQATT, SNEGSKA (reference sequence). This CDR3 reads CSATRERLEQFF. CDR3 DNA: TGCAGTGCCACCAGGGAGCGTTTAGAGCAGTTCTTC.

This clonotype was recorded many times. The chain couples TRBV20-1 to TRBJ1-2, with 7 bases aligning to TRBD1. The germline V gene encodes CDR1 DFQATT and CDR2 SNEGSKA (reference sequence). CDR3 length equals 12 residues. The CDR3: CAQGRGNYGYTF. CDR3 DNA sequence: TGCGCACAGGGGCGGGGTAACTATGGCTACACCTTC.

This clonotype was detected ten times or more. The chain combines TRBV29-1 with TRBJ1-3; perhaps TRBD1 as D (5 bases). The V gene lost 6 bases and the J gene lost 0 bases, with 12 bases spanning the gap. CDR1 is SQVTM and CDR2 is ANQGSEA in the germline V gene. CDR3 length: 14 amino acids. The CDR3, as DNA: TGCAGCGTGGGGGTCGGAAGCTCTGGAAACACCATATATTTT. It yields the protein CSVGVGSSGNTIYF.

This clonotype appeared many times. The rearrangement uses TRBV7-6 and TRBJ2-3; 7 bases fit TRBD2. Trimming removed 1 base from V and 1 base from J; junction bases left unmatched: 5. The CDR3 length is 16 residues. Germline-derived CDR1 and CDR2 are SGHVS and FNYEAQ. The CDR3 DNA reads TGTGCCAGCAGCTTAGGGGGAGGGCCCGGCACAGATACGCAGTATTTT. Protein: CASSLGGGPGTDTQYF.

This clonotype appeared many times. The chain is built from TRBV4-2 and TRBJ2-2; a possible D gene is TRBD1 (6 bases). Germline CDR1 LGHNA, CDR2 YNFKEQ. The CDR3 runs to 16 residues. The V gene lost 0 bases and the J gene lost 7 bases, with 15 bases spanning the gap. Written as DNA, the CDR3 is TGTGCCAGCAGCCAAGATGCAGGGGCGGTAATCGGGGAGCTGTTTTTT. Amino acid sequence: CASSQDAGAVIGELFF.

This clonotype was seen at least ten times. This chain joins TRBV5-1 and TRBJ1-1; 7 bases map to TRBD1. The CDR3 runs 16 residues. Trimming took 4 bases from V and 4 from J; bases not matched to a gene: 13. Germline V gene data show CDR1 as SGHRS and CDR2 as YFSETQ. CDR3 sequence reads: CASSQMPPQGSTEAFF. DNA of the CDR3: TGCGCCAGCAGCCAAATGCCCCCACAGGGGAGCACTGAAGCTTTCTTT.

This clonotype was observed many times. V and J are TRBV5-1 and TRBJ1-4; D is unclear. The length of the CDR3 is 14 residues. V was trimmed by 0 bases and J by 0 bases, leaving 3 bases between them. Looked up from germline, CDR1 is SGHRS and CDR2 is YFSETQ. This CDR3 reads CASSLDTTNEKLFF. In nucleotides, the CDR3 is TGCGCCAGCAGCTTGGACACAACTAATGAAAAACTGTTTTTT. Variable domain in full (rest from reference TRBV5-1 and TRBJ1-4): KAGVTQTPRYLIKTRGQQVTLSCSPISGHRSVSWYQQTPGQGLQFLFEYFSETQRNKGNFPGRFSGRQFSNSRSEMNVSTLELGDSALYLCASSLDTTNEKLFFGSGTQLSVL.